This TCR beta chain came from a study of glioma-infiltrating T cells after dendritic cell vaccination. Input was approximately 2.2 ug genomic DNA, or all available if less. The protocol was immunoSEQ multiplex PCR, while the TCRdb copy is restricted to in-frame clones and leaves out a portion. The table includes approximately 93,000 clones, around 85% detected once. Germline CDR1 reads SGHTA; CDR2 reads FQGNSA. The CDR3 is 13 amino acids. Trimming cost V 5 bases and J 2 bases; bases outside gene matches: 3. Time point noted: after dendritic cell vaccination, including at tumor progression/relapse. All glioblastoma patients lacked an isocitrate dehydrogenase mutation.

V gene TRBV7-2 combines with J gene TRBJ2-7; TRBD2 matches at 7 bases. The starting material was blood, obtained after dendritic cell vaccination. The source of this sequence is a human donor with glioblastoma. The CDR3 DNA reads as TGTGCCAGCAGCCAAGGACTAGCCTACGAGCAGTACTTC. This translates into CASSQGLAYEQYF.